The rows below give T cell receptor beta chains drawn from one sample of a study of breast tumors, draining lymph nodes, adjacent tissues. TCRdb redid the calling of the multiplex PCR reads with MiXCR, one entry per CDR3 protein. The sample yields 70,000 to 85,000 distinct CDR3 sequences, about 21% seen once. Sequences were obtained from axillary lymph node tissue. All receptors come from a female donor with breast cancer. Some clones in this sample may be carry-over from other donors' samples. CDR3s include the opening cysteine and the closing phenylalanine or tryptophan. Each record gives: CDR3 DNA, CDR3 protein, V gene, clone size, D gene, J gene. The D gene is left open where the match is weak. Part of the rows lack a size; the others show once, few, many or a class for expanded clones.

CDR3 DNA: TGTGCCAGCACCTTCCAGTTGGGTGCTAATGAAAAACTGTTTTTT; CDR3 protein: CASTFQLGANEKLFF; V gene: TRBV6-1; clone size: many; D gene: -; J gene: TRBJ1-4
CDR3 DNA: TGTGCCAGCACCTCGACAGATACCTCTGGAAACACCATATATTTT; CDR3 protein: CASTSTDTSGNTIYF; V gene: TRBV4-2; clone size: many; D gene: -; J gene: TRBJ1-3
CDR3 DNA: TGTGCCAGCTCACCCGCCGGGACAGTGAATCAGCCCCAGCATTTT; CDR3 protein: CASSPAGTVNQPQHF; V gene: TRBV18; clone size: -; D gene: TRBD1; J gene: TRBJ1-5
CDR3 DNA: TGCGCCAGCAGCCAAGATCGGGGACAGGTTTATAATGAAAAACTGTTTTTT; CDR3 protein: CASSQDRGQVYNEKLFF; V gene: TRBV4-1; clone size: many; D gene: TRBD1; J gene: TRBJ1-4
CDR3 DNA: TGCAGTGCCCTTCGGGGGCGGGACGGGGGGCAGTACTTC; CDR3 protein: CSALRGRDGGQYF; V gene: TRBV20-1; clone size: many; D gene: -; J gene: TRBJ2-7
CDR3 DNA: TGCGCCAGCAGCTGGACAAGACAGGGGGGCGATGAAAAACTGTTTTTT; CDR3 protein: CASSWTRQGGDEKLFF; V gene: TRBV5-1; clone size: many; D gene: TRBD1; J gene: TRBJ1-4
CDR3 DNA: TGTGCCACCAGTGATGGGACTAGCGGGAGGGCCGTAGGGAATGAGCAGTTCTTC; CDR3 protein: CATSDGTSGRAVGNEQFF; V gene: TRBV24-1; clone size: many; D gene: TRBD2; J gene: TRBJ2-1
CDR3 DNA: TGCGCCAGCAGCCTCGGGAATGGGGGGTCAAGCACAGATACGCAGTATTTT; CDR3 protein: CASSLGNGGSSTDTQYF; V gene: TRBV4-3; clone size: few; D gene: -; J gene: TRBJ2-3
CDR3 DNA: TGTGCCAGTAGTATAGCGGGACTAGCGGGGGAGACCCAGTACTTC; CDR3 protein: CASSIAGLAGETQYF; V gene: TRBV19; clone size: once; D gene: TRBD2; J gene: TRBJ2-5
CDR3 DNA: TGCGCCAGCGGCTTGGAAACTGGGTCCGGCCATGCCTACACCTTC; CDR3 protein: CASGLETGSGHAYTF; V gene: TRBV5-1; clone size: -; D gene: -; J gene: TRBJ1-2
CDR3 DNA: TGCAGTGCTAGGGACATCTCTGGAAACACCATATATTTT; CDR3 protein: CSARDISGNTIYF; V gene: TRBV20-1; clone size: many; D gene: -; J gene: TRBJ1-3
CDR3 DNA: TGTGCCAGCAGTTCCTCTGACCCGAATGAGCAGTTCTTC; CDR3 protein: CASSSSDPNEQFF; V gene: TRBV28; clone size: -; D gene: -; J gene: TRBJ2-1
CDR3 DNA: TGCAGTGCTAGAGATTACGAGCGGGATTACGAGCAGTACTTC; CDR3 protein: CSARDYERDYEQYF; V gene: TRBV20-1; clone size: many; D gene: TRBD2; J gene: TRBJ2-7
CDR3 DNA: TGCGCCAGCAGCCAAGGACTAGCGGTAATAGAGACCCAGTACTTC; CDR3 protein: CASSQGLAVIETQYF; V gene: TRBV4-3; clone size: many; D gene: TRBD2; J gene: TRBJ2-5
CDR3 DNA: TGTGCCAGCAGCTTGACTAGCGGATTACAAGAGACCCAGTACTTC; CDR3 protein: CASSLTSGLQETQYF; V gene: TRBV7-9; clone size: many; D gene: TRBD2; J gene: TRBJ2-5
CDR3 DNA: TGCAGTGCTAGAGCGTGGGGAGCACTACAAGAGACCCAGTACTTC; CDR3 protein: CSARAWGALQETQYF; V gene: TRBV20-1; clone size: many; D gene: -; J gene: TRBJ2-5
CDR3 DNA: TGCAGTGCTAAGGGACTAGCGGAAACGAGCTCCTACGAGCAGTACTTC; CDR3 protein: CSAKGLAETSSYEQYF; V gene: TRBV20-1; clone size: many; D gene: TRBD2; J gene: TRBJ2-7
CDR3 DNA: TGTGCCAGCAGACCGGACAGCTACAATGAGCAGTTCTTC; CDR3 protein: CASRPDSYNEQFF; V gene: TRBV6-2/TRBV6-3; clone size: many; D gene: -; J gene: TRBJ2-1
CDR3 DNA: TGTGCCATCAGTTCTAACCCCCAAGGGAGTACTAATGAAAAACTGTTTTTT; CDR3 protein: CAISSNPQGSTNEKLFF; V gene: TRBV10-3; clone size: many; D gene: -; J gene: TRBJ1-4
CDR3 DNA: TGTGCCAGCAGTTACCTAACAGGGGGCAGAAACGAGCAGTACTTC; CDR3 protein: CASSYLTGGRNEQYF; V gene: TRBV6-5; clone size: many; D gene: TRBD1; J gene: TRBJ2-7
CDR3 DNA: TGTGCCAGTACCTCGACAGGGTCCTCCTACGAGCAGTACTTC; CDR3 protein: CASTSTGSSYEQYF; V gene: TRBV19; clone size: many; D gene: TRBD1; J gene: TRBJ2-7
CDR3 DNA: TGTGCCAGCAGTGTACCACCTTATAGCAATCAGCCCCAGCATTTT; CDR3 protein: CASSVPPYSNQPQHF; V gene: TRBV6-2/TRBV6-3; clone size: few; D gene: -; J gene: TRBJ1-5
CDR3 DNA: TGTGCCAGCAGTGCTAATGGACAGCGTCTGTTTTTT; CDR3 protein: CASSANGQRLFF; V gene: TRBV6-2/TRBV6-3; clone size: many; D gene: -; J gene: TRBJ2-2
CDR3 DNA: TGTGCCAGCAGTTACTCGGTAGCCCTAGCGGGAGGCTTCTACGAGCAGTACTTC; CDR3 protein: CASSYSVALAGGFYEQYF; V gene: TRBV6-5; clone size: many; D gene: TRBD2; J gene: TRBJ2-7
CDR3 DNA: TGCGCCAGCAGTGATTTGGGGATTCAGACGCAGTATTTT; CDR3 protein: CASSDLGIQTQYF; V gene: TRBV10-1; clone size: many; D gene: -; J gene: TRBJ2-3
CDR3 DNA: TGTGCCAGCAGCTTAGTGCCGGGGGCGGATACGCAGTATTTT; CDR3 protein: CASSLVPGADTQYF; V gene: TRBV7-2; clone size: many; D gene: -; J gene: TRBJ2-3
CDR3 DNA: TGCAGTGCTAGTAAGGTCCGGCTAGCGTTGCCAGATACGCAGTATTTT; CDR3 protein: CSASKVRLALPDTQYF; V gene: TRBV20-1; clone size: many; D gene: -; J gene: TRBJ2-3
CDR3 DNA: TGTGCCAGCAGTCAAGACAGGAGCAATCAGCCCCAGCATTTT; CDR3 protein: CASSQDRSNQPQHF; V gene: TRBV2; clone size: many; D gene: -; J gene: TRBJ1-5
CDR3 DNA: TGTGCCAGCAGCTTTGGGGGGGGGGGTTCACCCCTCCACTTT; CDR3 protein: CASSFGGGGSPLHF; V gene: TRBV7-2; clone size: many; D gene: -; J gene: TRBJ1-6
CDR3 DNA: TGTGCCAGCAGCTTGGGCTCCCTGGCGTCAGATACGCAGTATTTT; CDR3 protein: CASSLGSLASDTQYF; V gene: TRBV7-9; clone size: many; D gene: -; J gene: TRBJ2-3
CDR3 DNA: TGTGCCAGCAGTGAGGACAGATATTATAGCAATCAGCCCCAGCATTTT; CDR3 protein: CASSEDRYYSNQPQHF; V gene: TRBV6-1; clone size: many; D gene: -; J gene: TRBJ1-5
CDR3 DNA: TGTGCCAGCAGCCAAGAAACCGGGGAGCTGTTTTTT; CDR3 protein: CASSQETGELFF; V gene: TRBV3-1; clone size: -; D gene: -; J gene: TRBJ2-2
CDR3 DNA: TGTGCCAGCAGCGTTTCGACAGGGGGGCCCTACGAGCAGTACTTC; CDR3 protein: CASSVSTGGPYEQYF; V gene: TRBV9; clone size: many; D gene: TRBD1; J gene: TRBJ2-7
CDR3 DNA: TGCGCCAGCAGCCAAGATCTTGGGGGGGGGAACACTGAAGCTTTCTTT; CDR3 protein: CASSQDLGGGNTEAFF; V gene: TRBV4-1; clone size: -; D gene: -; J gene: TRBJ1-1
CDR3 DNA: TGTGCCACCAGCAGAGTCGGTGACAGCAGCTATGGCTACACCTTC; CDR3 protein: CATSRVGDSSYGYTF; V gene: TRBV15; clone size: many; D gene: -; J gene: TRBJ1-2
CDR3 DNA: -; CDR3 protein: CASSFLAEQYF; V gene: TRBV28; clone size: many; D gene: -; J gene: TRBJ2-7
CDR3 DNA: TGTGCCATCCGCCGGGACAGAAATTCACCCCTCCACTTT; CDR3 protein: CAIRRDRNSPLHF; V gene: TRBV2; clone size: -; D gene: TRBD1; J gene: TRBJ1-6
CDR3 DNA: TGTGCCAGCAGTACCCACCAGACTGATGAGCAGTTCTTC; CDR3 protein: CASSTHQTDEQFF; V gene: TRBV6-1; clone size: many; D gene: -; J gene: TRBJ2-1
CDR3 DNA: TGTGCCAGCAGCCCGGGACAGGGTACCGATGAGCAGTTCTTC; CDR3 protein: CASSPGQGTDEQFF; V gene: TRBV9; clone size: many; D gene: TRBD1; J gene: TRBJ2-1
CDR3 DNA: TGTGCCAGCAGTGAATTGGGCAGGGGGTATGGCTACACCTTC; CDR3 protein: CASSELGRGYGYTF; V gene: TRBV6-1; clone size: many; D gene: TRBD1; J gene: TRBJ1-2
CDR3 DNA: TGCAGCTCCCACTTGACAGGGGGTGAGCAGTTCTTC; CDR3 protein: CSSHLTGGEQFF; V gene: TRBV29-1; clone size: many; D gene: TRBD1; J gene: TRBJ2-1
CDR3 DNA: TGCAGTGCTGAAAGCGGGCGGACCTACAATGAGCAGTTCTTC; CDR3 protein: CSAESGRTYNEQFF; V gene: TRBV20-1; clone size: many; D gene: -; J gene: TRBJ2-1
CDR3 DNA: TGTGCCAGCAGCCGCTCCGGGACACAGAACAATGAGCAGTTCTTC; CDR3 protein: CASSRSGTQNNEQFF; V gene: TRBV5-5; clone size: many; D gene: -; J gene: TRBJ2-1
CDR3 DNA: TGCAGTGCTGGCAGGCTCACAGATACGCAGTATTTT; CDR3 protein: CSAGRLTDTQYF; V gene: TRBV20-1; clone size: many; D gene: -; J gene: TRBJ2-3
CDR3 DNA: TGTGCCAGCAGCAAAGCGATCTCTGGCTACGAGCAGTACTTC; CDR3 protein: CASSKAISGYEQYF; V gene: TRBV11-2; clone size: -; D gene: -; J gene: TRBJ2-7
CDR3 DNA: TGTGCCTCAAAGCGGGGGGCAGATACGCAGTATTTT; CDR3 protein: CASKRGADTQYF; V gene: TRBV30; clone size: many; D gene: TRBD2; J gene: TRBJ2-3
CDR3 DNA: TGTGCCAGCAGTACAGGGGTTATAGCGGGAGGTTACGAGCAGTACTTC; CDR3 protein: CASSTGVIAGGYEQYF; V gene: TRBV27; clone size: few; D gene: TRBD2; J gene: TRBJ2-7
CDR3 DNA: TGCAGTGCCTCTAGGGCGATTCAAAGCATTCAGTACTTC; CDR3 protein: CSASRAIQSIQYF; V gene: TRBV20-1; clone size: -; D gene: -; J gene: TRBJ2-4
CDR3 DNA: TGTGCCAGCAGTCCTAACACTGAAGCTTTCTTT; CDR3 protein: CASSPNTEAFF; V gene: TRBV6-4; clone size: -; D gene: -; J gene: TRBJ1-1
CDR3 DNA: TGTGCCAGCAGCTACCGGGCGGGACTAGCGGACACAGATACGCAGTATTTT; CDR3 protein: CASSYRAGLADTDTQYF; V gene: TRBV11-2; clone size: many; D gene: TRBD2; J gene: TRBJ2-3
CDR3 DNA: TGTGCCACCAGTGACCCCGGGACAGGCACCGGGGAGCTGTTTTTT; CDR3 protein: CATSDPGTGTGELFF; V gene: TRBV24-1; clone size: many; D gene: TRBD1; J gene: TRBJ2-2
CDR3 DNA: TGCGCCAGCAATCTACAGGGCGGGAGTGAAGAGGCCCAGTACTTC; CDR3 protein: CASNLQGGSEEAQYF; V gene: TRBV10-2; clone size: -; D gene: -; J gene: TRBJ2-5
CDR3 DNA: TGTGCCAGCAGCAAGGCCGGGGGGCATCATGGCTACACCTTC; CDR3 protein: CASSKAGGHHGYTF; V gene: TRBV28; clone size: few; D gene: -; J gene: TRBJ1-2
CDR3 DNA: TGCGCCAGCAGCTTATTGGAGAGGCGGTACGATACGCAGTATTTT; CDR3 protein: CASSLLERRYDTQYF; V gene: TRBV5-1; clone size: many; D gene: -; J gene: TRBJ2-3
CDR3 DNA: TGTGCCAGCGGGGGGATGGGGACCCAGTACTTC; CDR3 protein: CASGGMGTQYF; V gene: TRBV11-1; clone size: -; D gene: -; J gene: TRBJ2-5
CDR3 DNA: TGTGCCAGTAGTATTATCCTAGCGGGGGGATCCTCCTACAATGAGCAGTTCTTC; CDR3 protein: CASSIILAGGSSYNEQFF; V gene: TRBV19; clone size: many; D gene: TRBD2; J gene: TRBJ2-1
CDR3 DNA: TGTGACAGCAGCCCGACAGGCTACTCTGGAAACACCATATATTTT; CDR3 protein: CDSSPTGYSGNTIYF; V gene: TRBV3-1; clone size: once; D gene: -; J gene: TRBJ1-3
CDR3 DNA: TGCGCCAGCAGCTCTAACAGGGGGGGATATGAGGACGAGCAGTACTTC; CDR3 protein: CASSSNRGGYEDEQYF; V gene: TRBV5-1; clone size: many; D gene: -; J gene: TRBJ2-7
CDR3 DNA: TGTGCCAGCAGTTACTCGGGGAACGGCTATGGCTACACCTTC; CDR3 protein: CASSYSGNGYGYTF; V gene: TRBV6-5; clone size: many; D gene: -; J gene: TRBJ1-2